This T cell receptor (beta chain) comes out of a study of T cell responses to AZD1222 COVID-19 vaccine. The study's findings and limits: Nearly half of the spike-specific TCRs reportedly recognize variant regions that carry no mutations. Across the whole spike, CD4 TCRs peaked at regions 160-218 and 743-854. Clonal diversity was possibly underestimated; the donors were predominantly white British and more often female. In all cases, repertoires were sampled only after the peak T cell response.

Trimming cost V 5 bases and J 9 bases, with 17 bases left between them. Germline V gene data show CDR1 as SGHVS and CDR2 as FQNEAQ. CDR3 length equals 14 residues. TCRdb's copy holds only in-frame clones and misses some; the assay was immunoSEQ multiplex PCR. This sample yields about 110,000 clones, of which about 86% are seen a single time; around 3.2% belongs to the top ten. With respect to this clone: Its target is unknown.

This TCR was recovered from an adult in good health. The sample here was peripheral blood, taken on day 0 of AZD1222 vaccination. The chain links TRBV7-8 to TRBJ1-5; tentative D call: TRBD1 (5 bases). CDR3 nucleotides: TGTGCCAGCAGCCGAGACAGTGCCGAGGGGCCCCAGCATTTT. It yields the protein CASSRDSAEGPQHF. Looking up the rest from reference TRBV7-8 and TRBJ1-5 gives the full variable domain: GAGVSQSPRYKVAKRGQDVALRCDPISGHVSLFWYQQALGQGPEFLTYFQNEAQLDKSGLPSDRFFAERPEGSVSTLKIQRTQQEDSAVYLCASSRDSAEGPQHFGDGTRLSIL.